The entry below gives a single TCR beta chain sequence along with its context. Its antigen remains unidentified. The sample is drawn from a study of T cells in Graves' hyperthyroidism and ophthalmopathy. TCR beta CDR3 region amplification was performed from RNA transcripts. The study used the HTBI primer set for a first-round RT-PCR of the TCR CDR3. Via MiXCR, TCRdb re-called the multiplex PCR reads, giving one row per CDR3 protein. This sample has 750,000 to 950,000 distinct CDR3 sequences; 35% to 45% occur once, and the top ten carry about 8.9%. V lost 0 bases to trimming and J lost 6 bases, with 9 bases between them. Germline values: CDR1 SGHDT, CDR2 YYEEEE. The CDR3 is 13 amino acids. Study-wide results and limits: Peripheral blood also featured most of the thyroid clonotypes expanded above 0.001.

This clonotype was obtained from a man younger than 35 with Graves' hyperthyroidism. The V call is TRBV5-6, the J call TRBJ2-5, with a weak D call TRBD2 (6 bases). Input material: blood. The CDR3, as DNA: TGTGCCAGCAGCTTGGGTGGGGGGAAGACCCAGTACTTC. It is translated as CASSLGGGKTQYF. Full variable domain (outside the CDR3, taken from reference TRBV5-6 and TRBJ2-5): DAGVTQSPTHLIKTRGQQVTLRCSPKSGHDTVSWYQQALGQGPQFIFQYYEEEERQRGNFPDRFSGHQFPNYSSELNVNALLLGDSALYLCASSLGGGKTQYFGPGTRLLVL.